A single sample gave rise to the 18 T cell receptor beta chains below, sequenced in a study of PD-L1 blockade in urothelial cancer. Described time point: peripheral blood 6 weeks after treatment start. Profiled with immunoSEQ multiplex PCR; TCRdb holds only in-frame clones, not every one. The data show 100,000 to 150,000 clones, with roughly 83% seen just once and roughly 2.4% held by the top ten. The sequencing used PBMCs, collected around atezolizumab (anti-PD-L1) treatment. These receptors all stem from a man aged 45-65 years with urothelial cancer.

The genes are TRBV4-2 and TRBJ2-7; D may be TRBD2 (5 bases). Germline loops: CDR1 LGHNA, CDR2 YNFKEQ. This CDR3 comprises 18 residues. V shed 1 base and J shed 4 bases, with 23 bases lying between them. The CDR3, as DNA: TGTGCCAGCAGCCAAGGAGAAGGAAGCGGACTGAACTCTTACGAGCAGTACTTC. It translates to CASSQGEGSGLNSYEQYF.

The V gene is TRBV11-2, the J gene TRBJ2-7, with 14 bases fitting TRBD2. Germline V gene data show CDR1 as SGHAT and CDR2 as FQNNGV. V shed 5 bases and J 9 bases; nucleotides not matched to a gene: 9. There are 15 residues in the CDR3. The CDR3 here is CASSPLTSGRDRQYF. The CDR3 nucleotides are TGTGCCAGCAGCCCCCTGACTAGCGGGAGGGACAGGCAGTACTTC.

V gene TRBV27 combines with J gene TRBJ2-3, with 8 bases identical to TRBD2. Germline CDR1 MNHEY, CDR2 SMNVEV (reference sequence). The J segment lost 6 bases and the V segment lost 7 bases, leaving 12 bases of the junction unmatched. The CDR3 loop spans 15 amino acids. The CDR3 nucleotides read TGTGCCAGCACCAAATCGAGCGGGAGTGCCGATACGCAGTATTTT. Protein: CASTKSSGSADTQYF.

The V and J genes are TRBV19 and TRBJ2-7, with 9 bases lining up with TRBD1. This CDR3 has 15 amino acids. V gave up 3 bases and J gave up 6 bases; unmatched junction bases: 9. CDR1 LNHDA and CDR2 SQIVND come from the germline V gene (reference sequence). In nucleotides, the CDR3 is TGTGCCAGTAGTATCTCCGGCCGGGACAGGGTCGAGCAGTACTTC. Translating it yields CASSISGRDRVEQYF.

The rearrangement uses TRBV27 and TRBJ2-2, with a weak D call TRBD2 (6 bases). The ends were cut back, 0 bases at V and 4 bases at J, with 15 bases in the middle. Germline CDR1 is MNHEY and CDR2 is SMNVEV (reference sequence). The CDR3 spans 17 residues. CDR3 nucleotide sequence: TGTGCCAGCAGTTTATCAAACCGACTAGTCCGCACCGGGGAGCTGTTTTTT. Amino acid sequence: CASSLSNRLVRTGELFF.

V usage is TRBV6-1 and J usage is TRBJ2-3; maybe TRBD2 (6 bases). The CDR3 covers 13 residues. Trimming removed 6 bases from V and 4 bases from J, with 11 bases in between. Germline CDR1 is MNHNS and CDR2 is SASEGT. The CDR3 DNA follows: TGTGCCAGCAGCGGAGGGTTCTCAGATACGCAGTATTTT. Its translation is CASSGGFSDTQYF.

The chain uses TRBV27 and TRBJ2-1; 7 bases agree with TRBD2. Per germline, CDR1 MNHEY and CDR2 SMNVEV (reference sequence). The CDR3 has 15 residues. Germline trimming cut 7 bases from V and 5 bases from J; bases unmatched to any gene: 11. The CDR3: CASNDSGEGNNEQFF. The CDR3 bases are TGTGCCAGCAACGACTCGGGGGAGGGGAACAATGAGCAGTTCTTC.

This clone was observed once. Written as DNA, the CDR3 is TGTGCCAGCTCACCATACGGGGGGCCGGGGGACTACAATGAGCAGTTCTTC. Amino acids: CASSPYGGPGDYNEQFF. The chain combines TRBV18 with TRBJ2-1; maybe TRBD2 (7 bases). CDR1 and CDR2 from the germline V gene are KGHSH and LQKENI. The CDR3 contains 17 residues. Trimming removed 2 bases at V and 3 bases at J, with 17 bases between. Based on the CDR3 plus reference TRBV18 and TRBJ2-1, the full variable domain is NAGVMQNPRHLVRRRGQEARLRCSPMKGHSHVYWYRQLPEEGLKFMVYLQKENIIDESGMPKERFSAEFPKEGPSILRIQQVVRGDSAAYFCASSPYGGPGDYNEQFFGPGTRLTVL.

This clone is a singleton in its sample. CDR3: CASSLGGLAVDTGELFF. The CDR3 coding sequence is TGCGCCAGCAGCTTGGGGGGACTAGCGGTGGACACCGGGGAGCTGTTTTTT. The V gene is TRBV5-1, the J gene TRBJ2-2; TRBD2 aligns across 11 bases. Germline CDR1 reads SGHRS; CDR2 reads YFSETQ. The CDR3 length is 17 residues. With 0 bases clipped from V and 3 bases from J, the junction kept 4 bases outside the gene matches. Supplemented by reference TRBV5-1 and TRBJ2-2, the full variable domain reads KAGVTQTPRYLIKTRGQQVTLSCSPISGHRSVSWYQQTPGQGLQFLFEYFSETQRNKGNFPGRFSGRQFSNSRSEMNVSTLELGDSALYLCASSLGGLAVDTGELFFGEGSRLTVL.

The DNA of the CDR3 is TGTGCCAGTAGTATCGGCACGGAAGCGGCCTTCCAAGAGACCCAGTACTTC. This translates into CASSIGTEAAFQETQYF. V gene TRBV19 combines with J gene TRBJ2-5, with D tentatively TRBD2 (5 bases). The CDR3 is 17 residues long. V lost 3 bases to trimming and J lost 1 base, with 18 bases between them. Germline CDR1 and CDR2: LNHDA and SQIVND (reference sequence).

This chain connects TRBV28 to TRBJ2-3, with TRBD1 as a possible D gene (6 bases). The CDR3 totals 15 residues. Trimming pared 3 bases from V and 0 bases from J, leaving 10 bases between. Germline V lookup: CDR1 MDHEN, CDR2 SYDVKM. The CDR3 bases are TGTGCCAGCAGTTTGGGGGCAGCTAGCACAGATACGCAGTATTTT. Protein: CASSLGAASTDTQYF.

This chain connects TRBV27 to TRBJ2-1; TRBD2 matches at 15 bases. Germline loops: CDR1 MNHEY, CDR2 SMNVEV (reference sequence). The junction had 4 bases not matched to a gene; V was cut back by 7 bases and J by 3 bases. CDR3 length: 16 amino acids. The chain's CDR3 is CASTPGLAGGYNEQFF. CDR3 DNA: TGTGCCAGCACCCCGGGACTAGCGGGAGGCTACAATGAGCAGTTCTTC.

The chain links TRBV19 to TRBJ2-3; 9 bases fit TRBD2. Germline-derived CDR1 and CDR2 are LNHDA and SQIVND (reference sequence). V shed 6 bases and J 2 bases; nucleotides not matched to a gene: 12. This CDR3 is 17 amino acids long. As DNA, the CDR3 is TGTGCCAGTAGCATGGGGCTAGCGGGACTGGTCACAGATACGCAGTATTTT. This sequence encodes CASSMGLAGLVTDTQYF.

The rearrangement uses TRBV18 and TRBJ1-2, with 7 bases fitting TRBD1. The CDR3 is 14 residues long. V was clipped by 6 bases and J by 8 bases; unmatched bases: 12. The germline CDR1 and CDR2 sequences are KGHSH and LQKENI. The CDR3 bases are TGTGCCAGCTCCACTGGGACAGCCGGAAGGGGCTACACCTTC. Translation gives CASSTGTAGRGYTF.

This clone has a handful of counts. This rearrangement joins TRBV23-1 to TRBJ1-1; unclear D gene. TRBV23-1 is reported as an ORF; its role is uncertain. Trimming left V 7 bases short and J 6 bases short, with 6 bases between. CDR3 length: 10 amino acids. DNA of the CDR3: TGCGCCAGCATTCACTCTGAAGCTTTCTTT. This codes for CASIHSEAFF.

The chain recombines TRBV7-2 with TRBJ2-5; possibly TRBD1 for D (5 bases). This CDR3 is 13 amino acids long. V shed 1 base and J shed 5 bases, with 8 bases lying between them. CDR1 is SGHTA and CDR2 is FQGNSA in the germline V gene. The CDR3 is CASSLGGRETQYF. The CDR3 nucleotides are TGTGCCAGCAGCTTAGGGGGCCGGGAGACCCAGTACTTC.

The chain recombines TRBV28 with TRBJ2-7, with TRBD2 matching 13 bases. This CDR3 region has 15 residues. Germline values: CDR1 MDHEN, CDR2 SYDVKM. The trim removed 6 bases at V and 5 bases at J, leaving 7 bases unmatched. CDR3 DNA: TGTGCCAGCAGCCCGGGGACTAGCGGGACCCACGAGCAGTACTTC. Amino acid sequence: CASSPGTSGTHEQYF.

This clone is a singleton in its sample. The chain combines TRBV2 with TRBJ2-1, with 11 bases that match TRBD2. J gave up 4 bases and V 3 bases, and 5 bases lay outside the gene matches. The CDR3 length is 16 residues. CDR1 is SNHLY and CDR2 is FYNNEI in the germline V gene. Here the CDR3 DNA reads TGTGCCAGCAGTGATGCTAGCGGGAGGAAGTACAATGAGCAGTTCTTC. This sequence encodes CASSDASGRKYNEQFF.